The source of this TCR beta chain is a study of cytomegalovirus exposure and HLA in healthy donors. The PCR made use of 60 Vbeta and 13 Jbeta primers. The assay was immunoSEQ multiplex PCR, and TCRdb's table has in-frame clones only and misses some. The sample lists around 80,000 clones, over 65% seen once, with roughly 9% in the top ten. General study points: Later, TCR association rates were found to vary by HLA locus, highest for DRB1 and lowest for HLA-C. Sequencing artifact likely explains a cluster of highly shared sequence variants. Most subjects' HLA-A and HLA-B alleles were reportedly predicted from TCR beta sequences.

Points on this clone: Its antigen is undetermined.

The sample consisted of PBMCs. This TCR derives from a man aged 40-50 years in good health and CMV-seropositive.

The CDR3 sequence: CASSPAGYSAFF. For the CDR3, the DNA is TGTGCCAGCAGCCCCGCGGGGTATTCCGCTTTCTTT. This chain links TRBV14 with TRBJ1-1; D unresolved. The CDR3 is made up of 12 amino acids. Between the trimmed V and J ends, which lost 4 bases and 11 bases, there was a span of 14 bases. The V gene's germline CDR1 is SGHDN and CDR2 FVKESK.